These 28 T cell receptor beta chains were all obtained from the same sample, sequenced in a study of T cell repertoires in cytomegalovirus infection. Via MiXCR, TCRdb re-called the reads, giving one row per CDR3 protein. The table records approximately 240,000 distinct CDR3 sequences, approximately 13% of them present only once. The specimen was PBMCs. The source of these receptors is a human donor in good health (CMV status not recorded). Some clones in this sample may be carry-over from other donors' samples.

This clonotype occurred many times. The V gene is TRBV14, the J gene TRBJ2-7; no clear D gene. Germline V gene sequence: CDR1 SGHDN, CDR2 FVKESK. CDR3 length: 15 residues. The V and J ends lost 0 bases and 2 bases respectively, with 11 bases between them. CDR3 bases: TGTGCCAGCAGCCAAGATATAACATACACCTACGAGCAGTACTTC. Amino acids: CASSQDITYTYEQYF.

The chain has TRBV5-1 and TRBJ1-6; 11 bases align to TRBD1. The CDR3 length is 17 residues. Germline assignment: CDR1 SGHRS and CDR2 YFSETQ. Trimming cost V 4 bases and J 7 bases; bases outside gene matches: 10. CDR3 bases: TGCGCCAGCAGCGGGGGGACCGGACAGGGGGCAAATTCACCCCTCCACTTT. Its protein is CASSGGTGQGANSPLHF. Full variable domain (rest looked up from reference TRBV5-1 and TRBJ1-6): KAGVTQTPRYLIKTRGQQVTLSCSPISGHRSVSWYQQTPGQGLQFLFEYFSETQRNKGNFPGRFSGRQFSNSRSEMNVSTLELGDSALYLCASSGGTGQGANSPLHFGNGTRLTVT.

The chain uses TRBV6-5 and TRBJ2-7, with unresolved D. The ends were cut back, 5 bases at V and 3 bases at J, with 14 bases in the middle. This CDR3 is 14 amino acids long. Germline V gene lookup returns CDR1 MNHEY and CDR2 SVGAGI. The CDR3 DNA reads as TGTGCCAGCAGTCAGACCGAGATGGGCTACGAGCAGTACTTC. Encoded protein: CASSQTEMGYEQYF.

For this clonotype: A read error may be the cause here, since a much bigger clone is one base away. The chain uses TRBV7-6 and TRBJ2-3; D is perhaps TRBD2 (5 bases). The V end was cut by 5 bases, the J end by 8 bases, with 17 bases between. This CDR3 is 14 amino acids long. Germline V lookup: CDR1 SGHVS, CDR2 FNYEAQ. The CDR3 is CASSPTPLAVTQYF. CDR3 DNA: TGTGCCAGCAGCCCTACGCCGCTAGCAGTTACGCAGTATTTT.

This chain uses TRBV12-3 or TRBV12-4 with TRBJ1-3; D might be TRBD1 (6 bases). This CDR3 contains 16 residues. The V gene lost 3 bases and the J gene lost 0 bases, with 12 bases spanning the gap. The DNA for the CDR3 is TGTGCCAGCAGTTTCGGACAGCCGAGCTCTGGAAACACCATATATTTT. Translation: CASSFGQPSSGNTIYF.

This clonotype appeared a few times. The J gene is TRBJ1-2, the V gene TRBV6-5; D is possibly TRBD1 (6 bases). In germline, CDR1 is MNHEY, CDR2 SVGAGI. This CDR3 contains 16 residues. V was cut by 1 base and J by 0 bases, with 12 bases left in between. The CDR3: CASSYFRDTSNYGYTF. The DNA for the CDR3 is TGTGCCAGCAGTTACTTCCGGGACACCTCTAACTATGGCTACACCTTC.

The sample holds many counts of this clonotype. The CDR3 nucleotides read TGTGCCAGCAGTCCCGGGGGCTCGGTCACTGAAGCTTTCTTT. Its translation is CASSPGGSVTEAFF. The chain employs TRBV12-3 or TRBV12-4 and TRBJ1-1; TRBD1 is a possible D gene (6 bases). Trimming pared 5 bases from V and 4 bases from J, leaving 14 bases between. CDR3 length: 14 amino acids.

This clonotype was counted many times. The genes are TRBV7-2 and TRBJ1-4; perhaps TRBD1 as D (5 bases). CDR3 size: 14 residues. V was cut by 6 bases and J by 8 bases, with 16 bases left in between. The germline V gene has CDR1 SGHTA and CDR2 FQGNSA. The CDR3 region is CASRTGAVSEKLFF. The CDR3 nucleotides read TGTGCCAGCAGAACTGGGGCGGTGTCCGAAAAACTGTTTTTT.

This clonotype has a count of ten or more. The V and J genes are TRBV6-1 and TRBJ2-2; D unclear. Germline loops: CDR1 MNHNS, CDR2 SASEGT. V shed 5 bases and J shed 4 bases, with 11 bases lying between them. The CDR3 extends over 14 amino acids. CDR3 coding DNA: TGTGCCAGCAGTTATAGCCTGGGCACCGGGGAGCTGTTTTTT. This sequence encodes CASSYSLGTGELFF.

This clonotype showed up just a few times. The chain employs TRBV4-3 and TRBJ1-1; TRBD1 aligns across 8 bases. This CDR3 has 15 residues. Germline lookup yields CDR1 LGHNA and CDR2 YSLEER. With V trimmed by 0 bases and J by 7 bases, 7 bases remained unmatched. DNA for the CDR3: TGCGCCAGCAGCCAAGATCCCCGGACAGGGTTTGAAGCTTTCTTT. Translated, it gives CASSQDPRTGFEAFF.

This clonotype has at least ten counts. V is TRBV7-8 and J is TRBJ1-3; D gene ambiguous. This CDR3 region has 15 residues. CDR1 is SGHVS, CDR2 FQNEAQ, per germline. The germline V and J ends were trimmed by 1 base and 0 bases, with 7 bases remaining between them. The CDR3 nucleotides are TGTGCCAGCAGCTTAGGCCGGAGCTCTGGAAACACCATATATTTT. Translating gives CASSLGRSSGNTIYF.

This clonotype has a count of ten or more. The rearrangement joins TRBV7-9 to TRBJ2-7, with D perhaps matching TRBD2 (5 bases). CDR1 and CDR2 from the germline V gene are SEHNR and FQNEAQ (reference sequence). The CDR3 is made up of 12 amino acids. Trimming pared 3 bases from V and 7 bases from J, leaving 10 bases between. The CDR3 DNA reads TGTGCCAGCAGCTTCCCCAGAGGGGAGCAGTACTTC. This sequence encodes CASSFPRGEQYF. Full variable domain (outside the CDR3, taken from reference TRBV7-9 and TRBJ2-7): DTGVSQNPRHKITKRGQNVTFRCDPISEHNRLYWYRQTLGQGPEFLTYFQNEAQLEKSRLLSDRFSAERPKGSFSTLEIQRTEQGDSAMYLCASSFPRGEQYFGPGTRLTVT.

This clonotype was counted many times. The CDR3 DNA is TGTGCCAGCAGCTTAGCTCTCCAGAGCAATCAGCCCCAGCATTTT. Translated: CASSLALQSNQPQHF. The chain recombines TRBV7-8 with TRBJ1-5; D is unclear. In germline, CDR1 is SGHVS, CDR2 FQNEAQ. V lost 0 bases and J lost 1, with 7 bases in between. The CDR3 is made up of 15 amino acids. The full variable domain, with the rest looked up from reference TRBV7-8 and TRBJ1-5, is GAGVSQSPRYKVAKRGQDVALRCDPISGHVSLFWYQQALGQGPEFLTYFQNEAQLDKSGLPSDRFFAERPEGSVSTLKIQRTQQEDSAVYLCASSLALQSNQPQHFGDGTRLSIL.

There are many counts of this clonotype. The chain recombines TRBV12-3 or TRBV12-4 with TRBJ2-3; D perhaps matches TRBD1 (6 bases). Between the trimmed V and J ends, which lost 6 bases and 0 bases, there was a span of 13 bases. CDR3 length: 15 amino acids. The CDR3 spells CASSRGQTSTDTQYF. CDR3 coding DNA: TGTGCCAGCAGCCGCGGACAGACTAGCACAGATACGCAGTATTTT.

The V gene is TRBV5-4, the J gene TRBJ2-2; tentative D call: TRBD2 (6 bases). This CDR3 is 15 amino acids long. V dropped 0 bases and J dropped 6 bases, with 12 bases sitting between them. CDR1 SGHNT and CDR2 YYREEE come from the germline V gene (reference sequence). This chain's CDR3 is CASSLVRESAGELFF. The CDR3 DNA sequence: TGTGCCAGCAGCTTGGTCCGGGAGAGTGCCGGGGAGCTGTTTTTT.

The rearrangement joins TRBV2 to TRBJ1-6, with D hard to call. The CDR3 sequence is 15 residues long. V was shortened by 6 bases and J by 6 bases, with 15 bases between the two germline ends. Germline V lookup: CDR1 SNHLY, CDR2 FYNNEI. The CDR3 region is CASSATDWRNSPLHF. The CDR3 coding sequence is TGTGCCAGCAGCGCAACGGACTGGCGTAATTCACCCCTCCACTTT.

Only a few counts were recorded for this clonotype. This sequence joins TRBV5-1 and TRBJ2-7, with 8 bases that match TRBD1. The CDR3 length is 13 residues. The junction had 1 base not matched to a gene; V was cut back by 0 bases and J by 5 bases. Germline CDR1 SGHRS, CDR2 YFSETQ. Written as DNA, the CDR3 is TGCGCCAGCAGCTTGGAACAGGGGGACGAGCAGTACTTC. This codes for CASSLEQGDEQYF.

This clonotype was detected only a few times. The chain joins TRBV2 to TRBJ1-2; 7 nucleotides match TRBD1. Germline CDR1 is SNHLY and CDR2 is FYNNEI. The CDR3 runs to 14 residues. V lost 5 bases and J lost 2; bases outside the gene matches: 5. The CDR3 sequence: CASSPQTGNYGYTF. Here the CDR3 DNA reads TGTGCCAGCAGTCCGCAGACAGGGAACTATGGCTACACCTTC.

This chain joins TRBV20-1 and TRBJ2-3; no clear D gene. Germline assignment: CDR1 DFQATT and CDR2 SNEGSKA (reference sequence). V lost 6 bases, J lost 4 bases, and 11 bases lay in between. CDR3 size: 12 residues. For the CDR3, the DNA is TGCAGTGCCCTAGGACCACCAGATACGCAGTATTTT. Residues: CSALGPPDTQYF.

The genes are TRBV18 and TRBJ1-5; TRBD1 aligns across 12 bases. In germline, CDR1 is KGHSH, CDR2 LQKENI. The V and J ends lost 3 bases and 7 bases, in that order; junction bases with no gene match: 7. The CDR3 has 16 amino acids. The CDR3 DNA reads TGTGCCAGCTCACCTACCGGGACAGGGGGCGGGCAGCCCCAGCATTTT. Amino acids: CASSPTGTGGGQPQHF.

This clonotype was picked up many times. The CDR3 is CASSSRDGPNYGYTF. CDR3 coding DNA: TGTGCCAGCAGTTCACGGGACGGCCCAAACTATGGCTACACCTTC. The chain links TRBV28 to TRBJ1-2; TRBD1 might be the D (5 bases). This CDR3 is built from 15 residues. Germline V lookup: CDR1 MDHEN, CDR2 SYDVKM. Trimming took 4 bases from V and 2 from J, leaving 14 bases between them.

The sample holds many counts of this clonotype. The V gene is TRBV7-2, the J gene TRBJ1-2; no clear D. The germline V and J ends were trimmed by 5 bases and 4 bases, with 17 bases remaining between them. The CDR3 loop spans 15 amino acids. Germline lookup yields CDR1 SGHTA and CDR2 FQGNSA. CDR3 protein: CASSPTNGIAYGYTF. The CDR3 nucleotides read TGTGCCAGCAGCCCCACCAACGGGATCGCCTATGGCTACACCTTC.

Ten or more counts support this clonotype. V is TRBV5-6 and J is TRBJ1-6; D remains ambiguous. Trimming cost V 0 bases and J 4 bases, with 11 bases left between them. This CDR3 has 16 residues. Germline CDR1 SGHDT, CDR2 YYEEEE. This CDR3 is CASSLDSPTYNSPLHF. The CDR3 nucleotides are TGTGCCAGCAGCTTGGACAGCCCGACATATAATTCACCCCTCCACTTT.

This clonotype came up many times. CDR3 coding DNA: TGCAGTGCTAGGATAGAAAGCGGACTAGCGGGAGTAAGCTCCTACAATGAGCAGTTCTTC. Translation gives CSARIESGLAGVSSYNEQFF. The chain employs TRBV20-1 and TRBJ2-1; 13 bases agree with TRBD2. V was pared by 3 bases and J by 0 bases, with 14 bases of the junction left unmatched. In germline, CDR1 is DFQATT, CDR2 SNEGSKA (reference sequence). This CDR3 has 20 residues.

This clonotype came up many times. V usage is TRBV7-2 and J usage is TRBJ1-1; D possibly corresponds to TRBD1 (6 bases). The V end lost 6 bases, the J end lost 1 base, and 15 bases lay between the germline ends. The CDR3 runs to 15 residues. Germline loops: CDR1 SGHTA, CDR2 FQGNSA. For the CDR3, the DNA is TGTGCCAGCAGTCAGGGGTCGGTTCAGAACACTGAAGCTTTCTTT. It is translated as CASSQGSVQNTEAFF.

This clonotype was counted a few times. The gene calls are TRBV7-8 and TRBJ2-7; 7 bases fit TRBD1. J gave up 4 bases and V 5 bases, and 14 bases lay outside the gene matches. Germline loops: CDR1 SGHVS, CDR2 FQNEAQ. CDR3 size: 16 residues. This chain's CDR3 is CASSPEDRDYSYEQYF. The CDR3 nucleotides read TGTGCCAGCAGCCCAGAAGACAGGGATTACTCGTACGAGCAGTACTTC.

This clonotype came up a few times. The chain recombines TRBV2 with TRBJ1-5, with a tentative D call TRBD1 (5 bases). Germline lookup yields CDR1 SNHLY and CDR2 FYNNEI. CDR3 length: 15 residues. Trimming shortened V by 5 bases and J by 5 bases, and 16 bases separated the two germline ends. This CDR3 is CASSPQSRTYQPQHF. The CDR3 DNA sequence: TGTGCCAGCAGTCCTCAATCACGGACATATCAGCCCCAGCATTTT.

A few counts support this clonotype. This chain links TRBV5-4 with TRBJ1-1, with D tentatively TRBD1 (5 bases). Germline V lookup: CDR1 SGHNT, CDR2 YYREEE (reference sequence). Trimming cost V 0 bases and J 0 bases, with 9 bases left between them. This CDR3 contains 15 residues. The CDR3 spells CASSLGGPLNTEAFF. CDR3 in DNA: TGTGCCAGCAGCTTGGGGGGACCGCTGAACACTGAAGCTTTCTTT.